The 9 T cell receptor beta chains given below trace back to one sample, sequenced in a study of human T cells and chemical hapten exposure. TCRdb reanalysed the 5' RACE reads using MiXCR and keeps one entry per CDR3 protein. The sample records 150,000 or so distinct CDR3 sequences, 3.5% to 5% being singletons. Unfractionated whole blood served as the source for total RNA extraction. These TCRs come from a female donor in good health.

This clonotype was recorded many times. V gene TRBV4-2 combines with J gene TRBJ1-6, with D unresolved. CDR1 and CDR2 from the germline V gene are LGHNA and YNFKEQ. This CDR3 contains 14 residues. The V end was cut by 0 bases, the J end by 9 bases, with 9 bases between. The CDR3 spells CASSQEIAGSPLHF. The CDR3 coding sequence is TGTGCCAGCAGCCAAGAGATCGCGGGTTCACCCCTCCACTTT.

This clonotype was seen at least ten times. The chain joins TRBV3-1 to TRBJ1-2; D is perhaps TRBD1 (5 bases). Trimming cost V 4 bases and J 4 bases, with 10 bases left between them. The CDR3 is 13 amino acids. The germline V gene has CDR1 LGHDT and CDR2 YNNKEL (reference sequence). CDR3: CASSRQNFYGYTF. In DNA form, the CDR3 reads TGTGCCAGCAGCCGACAGAATTTCTATGGCTACACCTTC.

This clonotype was counted at least ten times. This sequence joins TRBV4-2 and TRBJ2-1; D ambiguous. The CDR3 spans 14 residues. V was shortened by 1 base and J by 5 bases, with 9 bases between the two germline ends. CDR1 and CDR2 from the germline V gene are LGHNA and YNFKEQ. The CDR3 region is CASSQGFLDNEQFF. In nucleotides, the CDR3 is TGTGCCAGCAGCCAAGGGTTCCTGGACAATGAGCAGTTCTTC.

This clonotype was observed many times. The chain has TRBV10-3 and TRBJ2-3, with no clear D. The germline CDR1 and CDR2 sequences are ENHRY and SYGVKD. Trimming stripped 6 bases from V and 1 base from J, with 8 bases between. The CDR3 is made up of 13 amino acids. The CDR3 region is CAISEDRTDTQYF. The CDR3 nucleotides read TGTGCCATCAGCGAGGACCGCACAGATACGCAGTATTTT.

This clonotype was observed many times. The chain is built from TRBV5-1 and TRBJ2-5; no firm D call. The CDR3 contains 14 residues. Germline lookup yields CDR1 SGHRS and CDR2 YFSETQ. V lost 1 base to trimming and J lost 1 base, with 8 bases between them. CDR3 sequence reads: CASSLNLFQETQYF. CDR3 DNA sequence: TGCGCCAGCAGCTTGAATCTGTTCCAAGAGACCCAGTACTTC.

This clonotype was detected many times. This chain uses TRBV19 with TRBJ2-7; D is ambiguous. Germline lookup yields CDR1 LNHDA and CDR2 SQIVND (reference sequence). The ends were cut back, 7 bases at V and 3 bases at J, with 13 bases in the middle. The CDR3 is 13 residues long. CDR3 sequence: CASKSRAGYEQYF. The CDR3 bases are TGTGCCAGTAAGTCCCGAGCTGGCTACGAGCAGTACTTC.

The CDR3 DNA follows: TGTGCCAGCAGTCCTGTGATCCTAGCGGGGCCCTACAATGAGCAGTTCTTC. Its translation is CASSPVILAGPYNEQFF. The chain uses TRBV28 and TRBJ2-1, with 9 nucleotides matching TRBD2. Per germline, CDR1 MDHEN and CDR2 SYDVKM. V shed 5 bases, J shed 2 bases, and the junction held 10 bases outside the gene matches. CDR3 size: 17 residues.

With regard to this clonotype: It may be a read error: a sequence one base away is much more abundant. This chain links TRBV5-4 with TRBJ1-5; D not certain. The CDR3 has 14 residues. Looked up from germline, CDR1 is SGHNT and CDR2 is YYREEE (reference sequence). DNA for the CDR3: TGTGCCAGCAGCGAGGGATTCGCAGGTCAGCCCCAGAATTTT. Protein sequence: CASSEGFAGQPQNF.

This clonotype was counted at least ten times. CDR3 amino acids: CASSLYGQLNSPLHF. The CDR3 DNA reads as TGTGCCAGCAGTTTATATGGGCAGTTAAATTCACCCCTCCACTTT. The V call is TRBV28, the J call TRBJ1-6; D gene unclear. This CDR3 region has 15 residues. Germline V CDR1 and CDR2: MDHEN, SYDVKM. With 1 base removed from V and 7 bases from J, the gap between germline ends came to 11 bases.